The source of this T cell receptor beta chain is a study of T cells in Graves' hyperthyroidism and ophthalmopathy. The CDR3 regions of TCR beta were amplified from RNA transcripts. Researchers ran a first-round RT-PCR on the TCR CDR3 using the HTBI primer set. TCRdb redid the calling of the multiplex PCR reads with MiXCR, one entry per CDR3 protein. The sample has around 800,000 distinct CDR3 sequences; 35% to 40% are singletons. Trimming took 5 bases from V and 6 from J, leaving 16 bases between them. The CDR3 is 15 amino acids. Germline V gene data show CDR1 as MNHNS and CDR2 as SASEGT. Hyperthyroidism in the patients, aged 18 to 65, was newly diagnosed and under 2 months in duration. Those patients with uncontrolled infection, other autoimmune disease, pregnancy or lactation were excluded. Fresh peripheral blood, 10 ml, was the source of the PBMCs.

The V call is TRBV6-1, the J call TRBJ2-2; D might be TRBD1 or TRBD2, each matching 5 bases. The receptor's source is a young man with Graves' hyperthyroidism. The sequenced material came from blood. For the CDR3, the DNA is TGTGCCAGCAGTTATACGCCTGGGACGGCCGGGGAGCTGTTTTTT. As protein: CASSYTPGTAGELFF.